This TCR beta chain was identified in a study of blood T cell repertoires in COVID-19. At the level of the study: COVID-19 samples from acute and convalescent phases originated in the United States, Italy and Spain. PBMCs, B-cell-depleted T cells, or T cells were the source of the cDNA or gDNA that made up the material.

In the authors' workflow: Cell counts per sample came from amplifying reference gene primers. The table came from immunoSEQ multiplex PCR; TCRdb's copy has only in-frame clones and leaves some out. V and J calls and clone size are as listed in that table; D and trimming were resolved from the DNA. In the table there are some 350,000 clones, roughly 89% of which are singletons. Germline loops: CDR1 LGHNA, CDR2 YSLEER. This CDR3 is 15 amino acids long. V lost 4 bases and J lost 5; bases outside the gene matches: 9. Sample: peripheral blood. The clonotype originates from a woman between 18 and 30 years old who had recovered from COVID-19. The chain uses TRBV4-3 and TRBJ2-5, with 8 positions matching TRBD2. CDR3 loop: CASSLGTSGYETQYF. The CDR3 nucleotides read TGCGCCAGCAGCCTCGGTACTAGCGGCTACGAGACCCAGTACTTC.